The 10 T cell receptor beta chains below were found in one sample sequenced in a study of blood T cell repertoires in COVID-19. Measured with immunoSEQ multiplex PCR; TCRdb has only the in-frame clones, and not every one. The table records 65,000 to 90,000 clones, approximately 80% of them present only once. The sample was peripheral blood. The receptors here all came from a woman aged 60-75 years with acute or convalescent COVID-19.

The rearrangement links TRBV5-4 to TRBJ2-2, with 8 bases aligning to TRBD1. This CDR3 spans 14 amino acids. Germline V lookup: CDR1 SGHNT, CDR2 YYREEE (reference sequence). J gave up 2 bases and V 5 bases, and 2 bases lay outside the gene matches. CDR3 nucleotides: TGTGCCAGCAGGGACAGGGACAACACCGGGGAGCTGTTTTTT. Protein: CASRDRDNTGELFF.

The CDR3 DNA follows: TGTGCCACCCGGGACAGGGGAACTCGCACCTCCTACGAGCAGTACTTC. This encodes CATRDRGTRTSYEQYF. The chain carries TRBV28 and TRBJ2-7; TRBD1 aligns across 10 bases. The CDR3 runs 16 residues. V lost 10 bases to trimming and J lost 0 bases; unmatched junction nucleotides: 12. Germline CDR1 MDHEN, CDR2 SYDVKM. Drawing the rest from reference TRBV28 and TRBJ2-7, the complete variable domain is DVKVTQSSRYLVKRTGEKVFLECVQDMDHENMFWYRQDPGLGLRLIYFSYDVKMKEKGDIPEGYSVSREKKERFSLILESASTNQTSMYLCATRDRGTRTSYEQYFGPGTRLTVT.

The CDR3 region is CASSLPGLASYEQYF. Written as DNA, the CDR3 is TGTGCCAGTAGTTTACCGGGACTAGCGTCCTACGAGCAGTACTTC. V usage is TRBV19 and J usage is TRBJ2-7; the match to TRBD2 covers 10 bases. The CDR3 consists of 15 residues. After removal of 5 bases from V and 1 base from J, the junction contained 5 bases not matched to a gene. CDR1 and CDR2 from the germline V gene are LNHDA and SQIVND (reference sequence).

This clone was picked up a small number of times. The chain recombines TRBV3-1 (or the pseudogene TRBV3-2) with TRBJ1-2, with D uncertain. CDR3 length: 12 residues. From germline, CDR1 is LGHDT and CDR2 YNNKEL (reference sequence). V gave up 0 bases and J gave up 8 bases, with 7 bases separating them. The CDR3 sequence is CASSQESVGYTF. DNA of the CDR3: TGTGCCAGCAGCCAAGAATCGGTAGGCTACACCTTC.

This clone occurred a few times. V is TRBV10-1 and J is TRBJ2-2; no clear D. The V gene lost 8 bases and the J gene lost 5 bases, with 12 bases spanning the gap. Per the germline V gene, CDR1 is WNHNN and CDR2 is SYGVQD (reference sequence). The CDR3 length is 13 residues. The CDR3 nucleotides read TGCGCCAGCGGCGGTACGGCGACCGGGGAGCTGTTTTTT. Protein sequence: CASGGTATGELFF.

The V gene is TRBV5-1, the J gene TRBJ1-2; tentative D call: TRBD1 (6 bases). The CDR3 is 15 residues long. Trimming removed 4 bases at V and 2 bases at J, with 15 bases between. The germline CDR1 and CDR2 sequences are SGHRS and YFSETQ. The CDR3 bases are TGCGCCAGCAGCCGAAGACCTCAGGGGAACTATGGCTACACCTTC. Translating gives CASSRRPQGNYGYTF.

The chain has TRBV13 and TRBJ2-7, with TRBD2 matching 9 bases. Germline V CDR1 and CDR2: PRHDT, FYEKMQ (reference sequence). The V gene end was trimmed by 6 bases and the J gene end by 2 bases; junction bases not matched to a gene: 8. The CDR3 covers 15 residues. The chain's CDR3 is CASRPRVAGAYEQYF. In nucleotides, the CDR3 is TGTGCCAGCAGACCTCGGGTAGCGGGAGCCTACGAGCAGTACTTC.

The J gene is TRBJ1-2, the V gene TRBV28; the D is unclear. This CDR3 has 12 amino acids. The V gene lost 7 bases and the J gene lost 8 bases, with 14 bases spanning the gap. Germline V gene data show CDR1 as MDHEN and CDR2 as SYDVKM. The CDR3: CASTSLRLGYTF. The CDR3 nucleotides read TGTGCCAGCACTAGCCTACGGTTGGGCTACACCTTC.

The chain employs TRBV18 and TRBJ1-2, with a weak D call TRBD1 (5 bases). V lost 2 bases to trimming and J lost 6 bases, with 10 bases between them. There are 13 residues in the CDR3. Germline CDR1 reads KGHSH; CDR2 reads LQKENI. Here the CDR3 reads CASSPAREDGYTF. The CDR3 nucleotides read TGTGCCAGCTCACCAGCCAGGGAAGATGGCTACACCTTC.

The chain couples TRBV4-2 to TRBJ2-7, with D tentatively TRBD2 (7 bases). Germline values: CDR1 LGHNA, CDR2 YNFKEQ. The V end was cut by 4 bases, the J end by 1 base, with 35 bases between. This CDR3 is 22 amino acids long. The CDR3 bases are TGTGCCAGCAGCCTATGGACTAGAAGAAGGGACACCCTGCCCTCTCAATCCTACGAGCAGTACTTC. It codes for CASSLWTRRRDTLPSQSYEQYF.